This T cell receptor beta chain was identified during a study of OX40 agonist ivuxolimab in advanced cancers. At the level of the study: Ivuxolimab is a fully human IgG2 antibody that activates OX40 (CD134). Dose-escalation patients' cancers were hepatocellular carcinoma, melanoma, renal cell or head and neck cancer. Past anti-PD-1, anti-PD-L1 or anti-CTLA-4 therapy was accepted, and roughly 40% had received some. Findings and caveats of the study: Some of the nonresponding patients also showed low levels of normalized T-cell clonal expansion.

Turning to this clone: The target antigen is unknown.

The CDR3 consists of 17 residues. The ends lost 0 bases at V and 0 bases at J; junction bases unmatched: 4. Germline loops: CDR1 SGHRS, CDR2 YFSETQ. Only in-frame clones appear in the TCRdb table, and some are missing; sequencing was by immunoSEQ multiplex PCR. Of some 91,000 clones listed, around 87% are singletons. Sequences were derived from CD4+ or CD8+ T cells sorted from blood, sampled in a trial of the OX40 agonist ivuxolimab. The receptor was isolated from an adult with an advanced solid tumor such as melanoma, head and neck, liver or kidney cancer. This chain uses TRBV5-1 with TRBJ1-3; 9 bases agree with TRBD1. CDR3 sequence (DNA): TGCGCCAGCAGCTTGGGGGACAGGGTCGTCTCTGGAAACACCATATATTTT. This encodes CASSLGDRVVSGNTIYF.